The T cell receptor beta chain under discussion was sequenced for a study of a mutant IDH1 vaccine in newly diagnosed glioma. Across the whole study: The start of vaccination came 4-6 weeks after radiotherapy alone, or with temozolomide cycles. Beforehand, treatment had been radiotherapy, temozolomide, or both; the majority received both. Weeks 35 and 47 hosted visits V12 and V13, respectively. Overall study results and limits: There were vaccine-induced immune responses in more than 85% of the patients.

Concerning this clone: Its antigen is still unknown.

Germline lookup yields CDR1 SNHLY and CDR2 FYNNEI. Trimming pared 6 bases from V and 0 bases from J, leaving 15 bases between. The CDR3 is made up of 15 amino acids. As to time point: week 47, end of study. Mutant IDH1 20-mer peptide, at 300 ug, made up each vaccine dose, with topical imiquimod. Clones were read by immunoSEQ multiplex PCR, and TCRdb kept only the in-frame ones, dropping some. This table holds tens of thousands of clones, around four fifths found once. The sequencing used PBMCs, collected from a glioma patient whose treatment included an IDH1 peptide vaccine. The chain uses TRBV2 and TRBJ2-7; D call uncertain. This clonotype was sampled from a man aged 40-49 years with glioma. CDR3 DNA: TGTGCCAGCAGGGACGTAGGGCTCAGCTCCTACGAGCAGTACTTC. Its protein is CASRDVGLSSYEQYF.